A single sample gave rise to the 32 T cell receptor beta chains below, sequenced in a study of CD8+ T cells in alopecia areata. As the sequencing template, cDNA was produced by extracting RNA and reverse transcribing it. TCRdb's copy holds only in-frame clones and misses some; the assay was immunoSEQ multiplex PCR. The sample contains some 190,000 clones, around 49% of which appear only once. Documented treatment: oral pan-JAK inhibitor, 5-10 mg twice daily. The specimen comprised CD8+ T cells sorted from blood, sampled around week 53, from a patient treated with tofacitinib. The receptor source for this set is a human donor with alopecia areata.

The CDR3 loop reads CASSTEAGNSPLHF. Written as DNA, the CDR3 is TGTGCCAGCAGTACCGAGGCGGGGAATTCACCCCTCCACTTT. The chain carries TRBV27 and TRBJ1-6; D unclear. The CDR3 length is 14 residues. In germline, CDR1 is MNHEY, CDR2 SMNVEV (reference sequence). Trimming removed 5 bases at V and 7 bases at J, with 12 bases between.

In this sample, this clone turned up a few times. This specimen includes other DNA sequences encoding the same CDR3. The J gene is TRBJ1-2, the V gene TRBV27; D possibly corresponds to TRBD1 (6 bases). V was pared by 2 bases and J by 7 bases, with 11 bases between. The CDR3 spans 13 residues. The germline gives CDR1 MNHEY, CDR2 SMNVEV (reference sequence). As DNA, the CDR3 is TGTGCCAGCAGTTTAGGGGGGGCTGGTGGCTACACCTTC. As protein: CASSLGGAGGYTF.

This clone came up once. The V gene is TRBV10-3, the J gene TRBJ2-7, with 7 bases matching TRBD1. Trimming cost V 4 bases and J 2 bases; bases outside gene matches: 11. CDR3 length equals 16 residues. Germline V gives CDR1 ENHRY, CDR2 SYGVKD. This CDR3 reads CAISVLTRDSAYEQYF. CDR3 nucleotides: TGTGCCATCAGTGTCTTGACCCGGGACAGCGCCTACGAGCAGTACTTC.

The gene calls are TRBV30 and TRBJ1-1; D gene unclear. The CDR3 is 13 amino acids. V gave up 0 bases and J gave up 4 bases, with 9 bases separating them. Per germline, CDR1 GTSNPN and CDR2 SVGIG (reference sequence). CDR3 nucleotides: TGTGCCTGGAGTGTAATGGTGGGCACTGAAGCTTTCTTT. Amino acids: CAWSVMVGTEAFF.

This rearrangement joins TRBV11-2 to TRBJ2-7; 11 bases map to TRBD2. The CDR3 is made up of 15 amino acids. Germline V lookup: CDR1 SGHAT, CDR2 FQNNGV. Trimming cost V 5 bases and J 2 bases; bases outside gene matches: 5. The CDR3 DNA reads TGTGCCAGCAGCGCCCCTAGCGGGGGGACCTACGAGCAGTACTTC. This codes for CASSAPSGGTYEQYF.

This clone was seen just once. The chain is built from TRBV19 and TRBJ1-5; D gene unclear. Between the trimmed V and J ends, which lost 3 bases and 1 base, there was a span of 7 bases. The CDR3 sequence is 14 residues long. Per germline, CDR1 LNHDA and CDR2 SQIVND (reference sequence). CDR3 nucleotide sequence: TGTGCCAGTAGTATGCAGCAGAGCAATCAGCCCCAGCATTTT. Translation gives CASSMQQSNQPQHF.

The chain uses TRBV18 and TRBJ1-5; 7 bases are a match to TRBD1. CDR1 and CDR2 (germline): KGHSH, LQKENI. CDR3 size: 15 residues. V dropped 3 bases and J dropped 7; count of bases not matched to a gene: 9. Written as DNA, the CDR3 is TGTGCCAGCTCACCTGCGACAGGGTTGGGCCAGCCCCAGCATTTT. Residues: CASSPATGLGQPQHF.

The count of this clone is one. V gene TRBV9 combines with J gene TRBJ2-3, with D perhaps TRBD2 (6 bases). V lost 4 bases and J 2 bases, leaving 14 bases between the germline ends. This CDR3 spans 15 amino acids. The germline V gene encodes CDR1 SGDLS and CDR2 YYNGEE. The CDR3 nucleotides read TGTGCCAGCAGCCCCGGGAGCTGGGCCACAGATACGCAGTATTTT. It codes for CASSPGSWATDTQYF.

The chain carries TRBV7-9 and TRBJ2-7; tentatively, D is TRBD2 (7 bases). The CDR3 covers 15 residues. Germline CDR1 is SEHNR and CDR2 is FQNEAQ (reference sequence). Trimming stripped 6 bases from V and 0 bases from J, with 15 bases between. CDR3 bases: TGTGCCAGCAGTGGTGGGGCGGGGGCCTCCTACGAGCAGTACTTC. The encoded protein is CASSGGAGASYEQYF.

This clone was seen more than once but under ten times. V gene TRBV4-2 combines with J gene TRBJ1-2; D remains unclear. Germline-derived CDR1 and CDR2 are LGHNA and YNFKEQ. Trimming removed 2 bases from V and 6 bases from J, with 10 bases in between. This CDR3 comprises 13 residues. CDR3 nucleotide sequence: TGTGCCAGCAGCCAATTACAGTCACATGGCTACACCTTC. Translating gives CASSQLQSHGYTF.

CDR3 nucleotide sequence: TGTGCCAGCAGTTTACAGCGGGGAGAGACCCAGTACTTC. Translation: CASSLQRGETQYF. This sequence joins TRBV27 and TRBJ2-5; 7 positions match TRBD2. The CDR3 is 13 residues long. V lost 2 bases and J lost 4; bases outside the gene matches: 1. CDR1 MNHEY and CDR2 SMNVEV come from the germline V gene (reference sequence).

The chain uses TRBV6-1 and TRBJ1-2; possible D gene TRBD1, 6 bases. Germline lookup yields CDR1 MNHNS and CDR2 SASEGT. The CDR3 has 13 residues. V dropped 5 bases and J dropped 2 bases, with 9 bases sitting between them. The CDR3 sequence: CASSRDTNYGYTF. The CDR3, as DNA: TGTGCCAGCAGTCGGGACACCAACTATGGCTACACCTTC.

J is TRBJ1-6 and V is TRBV6-1; no clear D gene. CDR3 size: 13 residues. Germline CDR1 and CDR2: MNHNS and SASEGT. V was clipped by 2 bases and J by 10 bases, with 9 bases between them. The CDR3 DNA sequence: TGTGCCAGCAGTGAACTAGGGCGGTCACCCCTCCACTTT. Protein sequence: CASSELGRSPLHF.

The chain joins TRBV15 to TRBJ2-2; TRBD2 matches 9 bases. Germline trimming cut 8 bases from V and 5 bases from J; bases unmatched to any gene: 0. Germline V lookup: CDR1 LNHNV, CDR2 YYDKDF (reference sequence). The CDR3 is made up of 12 amino acids. The CDR3 region has the DNA TGTGCCACCGCGGGAGGGACCGGGGAGCTGTTTTTT. It yields the protein CATAGGTGELFF.

The chain couples TRBV28 to TRBJ2-7; TRBD1 matches at 8 bases. CDR1 MDHEN and CDR2 SYDVKM come from the germline V gene. This CDR3 has 14 amino acids. Trimming cost V 2 bases and J 0 bases; bases outside gene matches: 0. The CDR3 sequence is CASSLTGGSYEQYF. CDR3 in DNA: TGTGCCAGCAGTTTAACAGGGGGCTCCTACGAGCAGTACTTC.

This clone showed up just a few times. The chain employs TRBV5-1 and TRBJ1-1; 10 positions agree with TRBD1. CDR1 and CDR2 (germline): SGHRS, YFSETQ. J gave up 4 bases and V 5 bases, and 2 bases lay outside the gene matches. This CDR3 spans 13 amino acids. The CDR3 DNA reads as TGCGCCAGCAGAAGGACAGGGGGCACTGAAGCTTTCTTT. Translation gives CASRRTGGTEAFF.

This clone turned up a few times. The chain joins TRBV13 to TRBJ1-6; TRBD1 is a possible D gene (5 bases). CDR1 is PRHDT and CDR2 is FYEKMQ in the germline V gene (reference sequence). CDR3 length: 15 residues. Between the trimmed V and J ends, which lost 3 bases and 7 bases, there was a span of 13 bases. The CDR3: CASSFLGANNSPLHF. In DNA, the CDR3 is TGTGCCAGCAGCTTTCTAGGGGCTAACAATTCACCCCTCCACTTT. Using reference TRBV13 and TRBJ1-6 for the parts outside the CDR3, the full variable domain is AAGVIQSPRHLIKEKRETATLKCYPIPRHDTVYWYQQGPGQDPQFLISFYEKMQSDKGSIPDRFSAQQFSDYHSELNMSSLELGDSALYFCASSFLGANNSPLHFGNGTRLTVT.

The chain has TRBV10-3 and TRBJ2-7, with 13 bases aligning to TRBD2. V dropped 4 bases and J dropped 5; count of bases not matched to a gene: 8. This CDR3 has 16 amino acids. Germline-derived CDR1 and CDR2 are ENHRY and SYGVKD. CDR3 DNA: TGTGCCATCAGTGTGACCGGGACTAGCGGGAAGAACGAGCAGTACTTC. Protein product: CAISVTGTSGKNEQYF.

The chain joins TRBV27 to TRBJ2-7; the D gene could be TRBD1 or TRBD2 (6 bases each). This CDR3 is built from 14 residues. Per germline, CDR1 MNHEY and CDR2 SMNVEV (reference sequence). V dropped 3 bases and J dropped 2 bases, with 11 bases sitting between them. CDR3 protein: CASSFRGPTYEQYF. The CDR3 DNA reads TGTGCCAGCAGTTTCCGGGGGCCTACCTACGAGCAGTACTTC.

The gene calls are TRBV11-2 and TRBJ2-5, with D perhaps matching TRBD2 (6 bases). CDR3 length equals 14 residues. The germline V and J ends were trimmed by 6 bases and 2 bases, with 13 bases remaining between them. Germline-derived CDR1 and CDR2 are SGHAT and FQNNGV. The CDR3 DNA reads TGTGCCAGCAGATCAGAGGGGACTCAAGAGACCCAGTACTTC. This sequence encodes CASRSEGTQETQYF.

The chain couples TRBV4-3 to TRBJ1-3; tentatively, D is TRBD1 (6 bases). CDR1 and CDR2 from the germline V gene are LGHNA and YSLEER. Trimming removed 3 bases from V and 15 bases from J, with 21 bases in between. The CDR3 is 14 amino acids. The DNA for the CDR3 is TGCGCCAGCAGCCAGCAAACAGGGATTCCCCCCAAATATTTT. Amino acids: CASSQQTGIPPKYF.

This clone was seen only a few times. This rearrangement joins TRBV7-9 to TRBJ1-4; the match to TRBD1 covers 9 bases. The ends lost 5 bases at V and 8 bases at J; junction bases unmatched: 6. The CDR3 runs to 14 residues. Germline CDR1 SEHNR, CDR2 FQNEAQ (reference sequence). CDR3 in DNA: TGTGCCAGCAGCCCTCGGACAGGGGACGAAAAACTGTTTTTT. Its protein product is CASSPRTGDEKLFF.

The rearrangement joins TRBV30 to TRBJ1-1; tentative D call: TRBD1 (6 bases). The CDR3 totals 13 residues. The V end was cut by 2 bases, the J end by 5 bases, with 12 bases between. CDR1 and CDR2 (germline): GTSNPN, SVGIG (reference sequence). The DNA of the CDR3 is TGTGCCTGGAGTCAGGGGCTGCGGACTGAAGCTTTCTTT. Encoded protein: CAWSQGLRTEAFF.

This clone was observed many times. The rearrangement links TRBV2 to TRBJ2-7; TRBD2 agrees at 8 bases. This CDR3 is built from 16 residues. The V segment lost 1 base and the J segment 4 bases; nucleotides outside the gene matches: 9. Per germline, CDR1 SNHLY and CDR2 FYNNEI. CDR3 nucleotides: TGTGCCAGCAGTGAAGACCCAGCGGGGGTTACATACGAGCAGTACTTC. This sequence encodes CASSEDPAGVTYEQYF.

The table lists this clone with a few counts. The V gene is TRBV7-9, the J gene TRBJ1-2; D is unclear. The CDR3 length is 13 residues. V lost 5 bases and J 6 bases, leaving 13 bases between the germline ends. Per germline, CDR1 SEHNR and CDR2 FQNEAQ (reference sequence). The CDR3 DNA sequence: TGTGCCAGCAGCGAGGCAGTCGTGCATGGCTACACCTTC. Translating it yields CASSEAVVHGYTF.

J is TRBJ1-1 and V is TRBV9, with D uncertain. Germline CDR1 is SGDLS and CDR2 is YYNGEE. CDR3 length equals 12 residues. The germline V and J ends were trimmed by 2 bases and 7 bases, with 9 bases remaining between them. Written as DNA, the CDR3 is TGTGCCAGCAGCGTTTTGGACGGTGAAGCTTTCTTT. It yields the protein CASSVLDGEAFF.

This clone was detected only a few times. V usage is TRBV4-3 and J usage is TRBJ1-2, with 9 bases identical to TRBD1. The CDR3 is 16 residues long. Unmatched junction bases numbered 7, after V lost 2 bases and J lost 3 bases. The germline V gene encodes CDR1 LGHNA and CDR2 YSLEER. The CDR3 reads CASSQHTGGADYGYTF. DNA for the CDR3: TGCGCCAGCAGCCAACATACAGGGGGCGCAGACTATGGCTACACCTTC.

The chain carries TRBV5-1 and TRBJ2-3, with D perhaps assigned TRBD1 or TRBD2 (5 bases each). The V and J ends lost 6 bases and 2 bases respectively, with 19 bases between them. CDR1 SGHRS and CDR2 YFSETQ come from the germline V gene. The CDR3 consists of 16 residues. CDR3 protein: CASTGTGLSHTDTQYF. The CDR3, as DNA: TGCGCCAGCACCGGGACCGGACTCTCCCACACAGATACGCAGTATTTT.

This chain links TRBV28 with TRBJ1-1; D possibly corresponds to TRBD1 (5 bases). The V gene's germline CDR1 is MDHEN and CDR2 SYDVKM. CDR3 length: 12 amino acids. Deletions cut 2 bases from V and 6 bases from J, with 7 bases between. In nucleotides, the CDR3 is TGTGCCAGCAGTTTAGTGGGGGCTGAAGCTTTCTTT. Its translation: CASSLVGAEAFF.

In regard to this clone: The sample contains more than one DNA sequence encoding this CDR3. CDR3 loop: CASSFRGNEQFF. The CDR3 DNA sequence: TGTGCCAGCAGTTTCCGAGGAAATGAGCAGTTCTTC. The chain recombines TRBV27 with TRBJ2-1, with D hard to call. Germline lookup yields CDR1 MNHEY and CDR2 SMNVEV (reference sequence). The V gene lost 3 bases and the J gene lost 7 bases, with 7 bases spanning the gap. The CDR3 is made up of 12 amino acids.

The J gene is TRBJ2-3, the V gene TRBV7-6, with 11 nucleotides matching TRBD2. J was trimmed by 1 base and V by 8 bases; bases with no gene match: 2. There are 14 residues in the CDR3. CDR1 is SGHVS, CDR2 FNYEAQ, per germline. The CDR3, as DNA: TGTGCCAGCTCGACTAGCGGGGGCACAGATACGCAGTATTTT. This encodes CASSTSGGTDTQYF.

This sequence joins TRBV7-6 and TRBJ1-3; D remains ambiguous. The germline CDR1 and CDR2 sequences are SGHVS and FNYEAQ. This CDR3 contains 13 residues. Trimming shortened V by 7 bases and J by 2 bases, and 9 bases separated the two germline ends. The CDR3 reads CASTTNPGNTIYF. For the CDR3, the DNA is TGTGCCAGCACCACCAACCCTGGAAACACCATATATTTT.